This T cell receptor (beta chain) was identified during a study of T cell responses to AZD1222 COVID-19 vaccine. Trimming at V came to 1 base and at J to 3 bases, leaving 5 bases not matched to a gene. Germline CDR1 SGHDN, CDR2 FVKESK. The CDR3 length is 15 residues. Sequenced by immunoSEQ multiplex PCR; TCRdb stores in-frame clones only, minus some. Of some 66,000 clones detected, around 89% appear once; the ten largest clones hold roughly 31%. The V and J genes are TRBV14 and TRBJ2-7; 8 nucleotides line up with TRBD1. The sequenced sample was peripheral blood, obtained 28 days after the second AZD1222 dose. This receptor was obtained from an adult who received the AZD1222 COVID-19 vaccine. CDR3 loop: CASSQVGTGFYEQYF. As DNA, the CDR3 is TGTGCCAGCAGCCAAGTAGGGACAGGATTCTACGAGCAGTACTTC. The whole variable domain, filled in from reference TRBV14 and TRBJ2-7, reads EAGVTQFPSHSVIEKGQTVTLRCDPISGHDNLYWYRRVMGKEIKFLLHFVKESKQDESGMPNNRFLAERTGGTYSTLKVQPAELEDSGVYFCASSQVGTGFYEQYFGPGTRLTVT.